These T cell receptor beta chains were read from a single sample in a study of CD8 T cells in ankylosing spondylitis. A single record per CDR3 protein comes from TCRdb applying MiXCR to the 5' RACE reads. The table includes around 540,000 distinct CDR3 sequences, roughly 13% detected once. Sequencing was carried out using blood, either unsorted or a sorted T cell fraction (not recorded which). These receptors all stem from a male donor with ankylosing spondylitis. Both conserved end residues are part of each CDR3. D genes are given only for firm matches. Some rows have no size entry. The others give once, few or many, or a class for an expanded clone.

D gene	clone size	V gene	J gene	CDR3 DNA	CDR3 protein
NA	few	TRBV2	TRBJ2-1	TGTGCCAGCAGTGAAACCGACTCCAACAATGAGCAGTTCTTC	CASSETDSNNEQFF
NA	NA	TRBV4-2	TRBJ2-2	TGTGCCAGCAGCCAAGATGGGAACCGGGCGATGAACACCGGGGAGCTGTTTTTT	CASSQDGNRAMNTGELFF
TRBD2	NA	TRBV20-1	TRBJ2-7	TGCAGTGCTAGAGATACAGCGGGGTACGAGCGGTACTTC	CSARDTAGYERYF
TRBD2	many	TRBV5-1	TRBJ2-3	TGCGCCAGCAGCACCCGAGCGGGAGCGTCAGATACGCAGTATTTT	CASSTRAGASDTQYF
NA	few	TRBV20-1	TRBJ1-5	TGCAGTGCTAGAGATTCAAATAGCAATCAGCCCCAGCATTTT	CSARDSNSNQPQHF
TRBD2	NA	TRBV20-1	TRBJ2-5	TGCAGTGCTAGAGAAGCAACTAGCGGGAGTGAGACCCAGTACTTC	CSAREATSGSETQYF
NA	NA	TRBV29-1	TRBJ2-1	TGCAGCGTTGAAGATCGAGGGGGTGAGCAGTTCTTC	CSVEDRGGEQFF
NA	few	TRBV5-1	TRBJ1-5	TGCGCCAGCAGCTTGGAGACAGCGGGGCCCCAGCATTTT	CASSLETAGPQHF
NA	NA	TRBV10-3	TRBJ2-7	TGTGCCATCACCTCCGGGCAGGGAGGCGAGCAGTACTTC	CAITSGQGGEQYF
TRBD2	NA	TRBV18	TRBJ2-5	TGTGCCAGCTCACCAAATCTTCTAGCGGGCCAAGAGACCCAGTACTTC	CASSPNLLAGQETQYF
TRBD1	few	TRBV20-1	TRBJ2-2	TGCAGTGCTAGTACCAACAGGGGGCTAGGGACCGGGGAGCTGTTTTTT	CSASTNRGLGTGELFF
NA	NA	TRBV5-1	TRBJ2-5	TGCGCCAGCAGCTTGGTTACCGATGGAAAAGAGACCCAGTACTTC	CASSLVTDGKETQYF
NA	few	TRBV13	TRBJ2-5	TGTGCCAGCAGCTTAGGCTGGGAGTCGGGCGAGACCCAGTACTTC	CASSLGWESGETQYF
NA	NA	TRBV4-1	TRBJ1-3	TGCGCCAGCAGCCCGACGACGGGGAAACCTGGAAACACCATATATTTT	CASSPTTGKPGNTIYF
NA	NA	TRBV20-1	TRBJ1-2	TGCAGTGCTCCGTCCGAAGGGTCTACGTATGGCTACACCTTC	CSAPSEGSTYGYTF
TRBD1	NA	TRBV20-1	TRBJ1-6	TGCAGTGCTTACCGATCCGGGACAGGGAATTTGGATTCACCCCTCCACTTT	CSAYRSGTGNLDSPLHF
NA	NA	TRBV11-1	TRBJ2-1	TGTGCCAGCAGCTTAGAACGGGGCAATGAGCAGTTCTTC	CASSLERGNEQFF
NA	NA	TRBV19	TRBJ2-1	TGTGCCAGTAGTATCGGGTTCTACAATGAGCAGTTCTTC	CASSIGFYNEQFF
TRBD1	many	TRBV18	TRBJ2-7	TGTGCCAGCTCAGCCGGGACAGGGGGCGTTGGGGAGCAGTACTTC	CASSAGTGGVGEQYF
NA	NA	TRBV20-1	TRBJ2-1	TGCAGTGCTAGACGACTATTTCCAAAAAATGAGCAGTTCTTC	CSARRLFPKNEQFF
TRBD2	few	TRBV7-9	TRBJ2-3	TGTGCCAGCAGCTTCGGAGCGGTCGAGCGGGGTACGCAGTATTTT	CASSFGAVERGTQYF
NA	many	TRBV7-2	TRBJ2-3	TGTGCCAGCAGTCCTTACCGGACCTACACAGATACGCAGTATTTT	CASSPYRTYTDTQYF
NA	NA	TRBV7-8	TRBJ1-6	TGTGCCAGCAGCTCGGGGATCGGGTCACCCCTCCACTTT	CASSSGIGSPLHF
NA	few	TRBV5-1	TRBJ1-1	TGCGCCAGCAGCCCCGAGGAGGGGTATCCCACTGAAGCTTTCTTT	CASSPEEGYPTEAFF
NA	few	TRBV7-6	TRBJ2-1	TGTGCCAGCAGCCACGCGGGCGGGGTGGGGGATGAGCAGTTCTTC	CASSHAGGVGDEQFF
TRBD2	NA	TRBV7-6	TRBJ2-7	TGTGCCAGCAGCTCCAGCACTAGCGGACCCTTGAAGCAGTACTTC	CASSSSTSGPLKQYF
TRBD2	many	TRBV11-2	TRBJ2-5	TGTGCCAGCAGCTCCCGTTTAGTAGCGGGAGGCAAGACCCAGTACTTC	CASSSRLVAGGKTQYF
NA	few	TRBV5-1	TRBJ2-1	TGCGCCAGCAGTGGGGGCGTAGTCTCCTACAATGAGCAGTTCTTC	CASSGGVVSYNEQFF
NA	few	TRBV18	TRBJ2-3	TGTGCCAGCTGTGGATCTGGGTTCGTGGATACGCAGTATTTT	CASCGSGFVDTQYF
NA	many	TRBV12-3/TRBV12-4	TRBJ1-1	TGTGCCAGCAGTCTTTATAACGGGGGCCAGGCTTTCTTT	CASSLYNGGQAFF
NA	few	TRBV2	TRBJ1-1	TGTGCCAGCAGGCCTCAATCTTTCGAGAACACTGAAGCTTTCTTT	CASRPQSFENTEAFF
NA	NA	TRBV12-3/TRBV12-4	TRBJ1-4	TGTGCCAGCAGGATTGCAGGGGCGAACGAAAAACTGTTTTTT	CASRIAGANEKLFF
NA	few	TRBV27	TRBJ2-3	TGTGCCAGCAGTTTTCTCCGGGCAGGGGCCACAGATACGCAGTATTTT	CASSFLRAGATDTQYF
NA	NA	TRBV7-9	TRBJ2-5	TGTGCCAGCAGCACCTCCGGGGAAGAGACCCAGTACTTC	CASSTSGEETQYF
TRBD1	few	TRBV27	TRBJ1-5	TGTGCCAGCAGTTATATCAGGGGGGGTCAGCCCCAGCATTTT	CASSYIRGGQPQHF
NA	few	TRBV20-1	TRBJ2-3	TGCAGTGCTAGGAACACCGCCCTGGGAAGAGATACGCAGTATTTT	CSARNTALGRDTQYF
TRBD1	NA	TRBV24-1	TRBJ1-1	TGTGCCACCAGCCCCAGAGACAGGGGAAAAACTGAAGCTTTCTTT	CATSPRDRGKTEAFF
NA	many	TRBV2	TRBJ2-4	TGTGCCAGTTCCCAAAGGGGGGCCAAAAACATTCAGTACTTC	CASSQRGAKNIQYF
TRBD1	few	TRBV24-1	TRBJ1-2	TGTGCCACCAGTGATCCCGGGACAGGGGCAGTTTTTGGCTACACCTTC	CATSDPGTGAVFGYTF
TRBD2	NA	TRBV18	TRBJ2-1	TGTGCCAGCTCACCGGGACTAGCGGAGATCTACAATGAGCAGTTCTTC	CASSPGLAEIYNEQFF
NA	few	TRBV15	TRBJ1-5	TGTGCCACCAGCAGAGTTGGAAACCAGCGTCAGCCCCAGCATTTT	CATSRVGNQRQPQHF
NA	many	TRBV29-1	TRBJ1-1	TGCAGCGTGGCAGGGTTATTGAACACTGAAGCTTTCTTT	CSVAGLLNTEAFF
NA	few	TRBV5-1	TRBJ2-3	TGCGCCAGCAGCTCTTATGGGGGTCGGGGGGATACGCAGTATTTT	CASSSYGGRGDTQYF
NA	NA	TRBV6-1	TRBJ1-4	TGTGCCAGCAGTGACCTGGGTTTGAATTCTAATGAAAAACTGTTTTTT	CASSDLGLNSNEKLFF
NA	few	TRBV27	TRBJ2-7	TGTGCCAGCAGTTTCCAAACGGGACGGGGGTTAGGTGAGCAGTACTTC	CASSFQTGRGLGEQYF
TRBD1	many	TRBV12-3/TRBV12-4	TRBJ2-5	TGTGCCAGCAGTTCCCCGGGACAGGGAGAAGAGACCCAGTACTTC	CASSSPGQGEETQYF
TRBD1	few	TRBV10-3	TRBJ2-4	TGTGCCATCAGTGAGTTTAGGGGACAGAAAAACATTCAGTACTTC	CAISEFRGQKNIQYF
TRBD1	few	TRBV20-1	TRBJ2-1	TGCAGTGCTAGAAGTATACAGGGGGCCTACAATGAGCAGTTCTTC	CSARSIQGAYNEQFF
NA	many	TRBV24-1	TRBJ2-5	TGTGCCACGGGACGACAAGAGACCCAGTACTTC	CATGRQETQYF
NA	NA	TRBV15	TRBJ1-2	TGTGCCACCAGCAGAGAATGGCGGGGCCATGGCTACACCTTC	CATSREWRGHGYTF
NA	many	TRBV4-1	TRBJ2-5	TGCGCCAGCAGCCAAGATGATGGCGGTGGGGAGACCCAGTACTTC	CASSQDDGGGETQYF
NA	few	TRBV10-3	TRBJ1-6	TGTGCCATCAGTAAGGACCGGTATAATTCACCCCTCCACTTT	CAISKDRYNSPLHF